The clone carrying this T cell receptor beta chain has ten or more counts. The germline CDR1 and CDR2 sequences are MDHEN and SYDVKM. CDR3 length equals 15 residues. Trimming cost V 2 bases and J 2 bases, with 10 bases left between them. The data originate from a study of T-cell reconstitution after alpha-beta-depleted transplantation in children. Construction of the TCRbeta library involved unique molecular identifiers. TCRdb called the PCR reads again in MiXCR, with one record for every CDR3 protein. The data contain about 340,000 distinct CDR3 sequences, about 14% of them singletons. Sequenced here: PBMCs, sampled from the stem cell graft. The chain combines TRBV28 with TRBJ1-5, with D unresolved. The TCR comes from a human donor who donated a stem cell graft to a child with Fanconi anemia. The chain's CDR3 is CASSLGWGGNQPQHF. The CDR3 region has the DNA TGTGCCAGCAGTTTAGGGTGGGGAGGCAATCAGCCCCAGCATTTT.